This T cell receptor (beta chain) was sequenced in a study of cytotoxic CD8 clonotypes in ibrutinib-treated CLL. This CDR3 spans 16 amino acids. V lost 0 bases, J lost 4 bases, and 9 bases stayed unmatched. In germline, CDR1 is MNHEY, CDR2 SVGAGI. Profiled with immunoSEQ multiplex PCR; TCRdb holds only in-frame clones, not every one. The table includes some 130,000 clones, 70% to 90% detected once. The sequences come from PBMCs, collected after 24 months of ibrutinib treatment. This receptor was obtained from a human donor with chronic lymphocytic leukemia. The chain joins TRBV6-5 to TRBJ2-7, with 7 bases matching TRBD1. This chain's CDR3 is CASSYSFTRGRYEQYF. The DNA of the CDR3 is TGTGCCAGCAGTTACTCGTTTACGAGGGGGCGGTACGAGCAGTACTTC.